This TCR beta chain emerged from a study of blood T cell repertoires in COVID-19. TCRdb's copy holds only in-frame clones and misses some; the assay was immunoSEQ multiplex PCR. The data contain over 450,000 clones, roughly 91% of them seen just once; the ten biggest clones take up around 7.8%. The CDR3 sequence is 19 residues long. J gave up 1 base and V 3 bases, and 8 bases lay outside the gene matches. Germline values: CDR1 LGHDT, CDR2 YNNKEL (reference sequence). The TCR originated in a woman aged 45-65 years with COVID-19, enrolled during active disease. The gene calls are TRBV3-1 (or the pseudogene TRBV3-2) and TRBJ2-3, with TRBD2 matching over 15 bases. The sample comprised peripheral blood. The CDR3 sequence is CASSQGLAGGLGRTDTQYF. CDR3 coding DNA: TGTGCCAGCAGCCAGGGACTAGCGGGGGGTTTAGGACGCACAGATACGCAGTATTTT.